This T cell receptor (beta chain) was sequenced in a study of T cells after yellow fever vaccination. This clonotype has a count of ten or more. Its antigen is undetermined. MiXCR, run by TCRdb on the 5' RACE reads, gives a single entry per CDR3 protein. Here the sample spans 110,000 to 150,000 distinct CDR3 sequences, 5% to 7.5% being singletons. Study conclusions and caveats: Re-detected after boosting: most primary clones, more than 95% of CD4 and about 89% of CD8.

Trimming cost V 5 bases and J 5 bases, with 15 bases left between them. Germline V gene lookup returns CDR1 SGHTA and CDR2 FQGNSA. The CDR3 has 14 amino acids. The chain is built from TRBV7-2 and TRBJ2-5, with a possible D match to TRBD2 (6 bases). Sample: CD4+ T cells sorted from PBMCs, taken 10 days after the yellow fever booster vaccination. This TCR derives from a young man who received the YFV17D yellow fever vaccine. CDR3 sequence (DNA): TGTGCCAGCAGCCCATCGACTAGTGAGGAGACCCAGTACTTC. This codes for CASSPSTSEETQYF. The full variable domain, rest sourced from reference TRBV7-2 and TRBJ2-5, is GAGVSQSPSNKVTEKGKDVELRCDPISGHTALYWYRQSLGQGLEFLIYFQGNSAPDKSGLPSDRFSAERTGGSVSTLTIQRTQQEDSAVYLCASSPSTSEETQYFGPGTRLLVL.